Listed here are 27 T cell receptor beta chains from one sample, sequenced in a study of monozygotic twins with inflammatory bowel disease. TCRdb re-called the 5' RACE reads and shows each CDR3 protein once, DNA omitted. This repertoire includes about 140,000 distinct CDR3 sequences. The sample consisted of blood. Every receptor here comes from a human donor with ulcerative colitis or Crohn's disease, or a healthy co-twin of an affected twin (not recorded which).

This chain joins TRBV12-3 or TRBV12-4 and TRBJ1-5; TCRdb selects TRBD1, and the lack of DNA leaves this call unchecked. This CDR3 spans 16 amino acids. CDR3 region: CASSFNFQGIDQPQHF.

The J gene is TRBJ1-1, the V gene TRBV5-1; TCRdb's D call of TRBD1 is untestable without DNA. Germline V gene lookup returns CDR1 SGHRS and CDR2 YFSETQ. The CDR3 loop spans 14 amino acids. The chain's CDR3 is CASLGQGANTEAFF.

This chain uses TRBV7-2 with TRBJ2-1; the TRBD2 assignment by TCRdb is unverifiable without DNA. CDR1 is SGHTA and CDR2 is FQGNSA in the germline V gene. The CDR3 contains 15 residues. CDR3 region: CASNSFEARGDEQFF.

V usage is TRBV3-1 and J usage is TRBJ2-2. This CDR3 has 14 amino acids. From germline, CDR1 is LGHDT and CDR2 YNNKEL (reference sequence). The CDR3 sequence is CASSQGVNTGELFF.

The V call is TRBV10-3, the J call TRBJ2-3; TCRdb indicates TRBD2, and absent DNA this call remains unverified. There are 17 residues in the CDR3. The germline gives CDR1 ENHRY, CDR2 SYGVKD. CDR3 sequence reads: CAISESGTSGGTDTQYF.

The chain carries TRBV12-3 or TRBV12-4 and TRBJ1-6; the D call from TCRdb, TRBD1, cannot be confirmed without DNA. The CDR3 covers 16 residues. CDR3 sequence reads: CASSSPAGGRNSPLHF.

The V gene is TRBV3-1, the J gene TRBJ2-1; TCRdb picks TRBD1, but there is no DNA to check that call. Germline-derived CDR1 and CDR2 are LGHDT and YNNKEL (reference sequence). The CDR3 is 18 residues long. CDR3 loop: CASSDNSGLHPGYNEQFF.

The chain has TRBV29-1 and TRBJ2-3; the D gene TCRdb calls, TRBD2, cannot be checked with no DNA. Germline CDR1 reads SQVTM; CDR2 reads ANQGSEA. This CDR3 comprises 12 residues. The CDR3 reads CSAPLASDTQYF.

The CDR3 region is CATSRDLGDRVNEQYF. The chain recombines TRBV15 with TRBJ2-7; there is no DNA to check the TCRdb D call of TRBD1. The germline V gene has CDR1 LNHNV and CDR2 YYDKDF (reference sequence). This CDR3 contains 16 residues.

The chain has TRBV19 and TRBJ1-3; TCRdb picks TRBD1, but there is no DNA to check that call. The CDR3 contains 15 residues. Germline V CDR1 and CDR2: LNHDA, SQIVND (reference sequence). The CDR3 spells CASSRTGASGNTIYF.

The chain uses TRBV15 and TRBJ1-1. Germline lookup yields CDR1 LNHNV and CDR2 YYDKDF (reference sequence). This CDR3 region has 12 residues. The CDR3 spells CATSRATTEAFF.

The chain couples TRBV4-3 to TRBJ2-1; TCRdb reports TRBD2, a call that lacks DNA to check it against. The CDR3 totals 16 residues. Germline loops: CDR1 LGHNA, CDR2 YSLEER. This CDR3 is CASRQDIAGGLGEQFF.

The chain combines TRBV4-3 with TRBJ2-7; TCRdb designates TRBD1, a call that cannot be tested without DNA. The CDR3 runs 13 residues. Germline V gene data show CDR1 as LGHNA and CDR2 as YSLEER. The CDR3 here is CASSQDGAGEQYF.

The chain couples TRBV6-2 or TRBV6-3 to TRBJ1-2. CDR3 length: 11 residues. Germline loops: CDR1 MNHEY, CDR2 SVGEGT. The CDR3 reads CASSLLYGYTF.

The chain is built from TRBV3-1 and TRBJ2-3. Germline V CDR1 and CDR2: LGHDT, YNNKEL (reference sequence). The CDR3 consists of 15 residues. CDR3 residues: CASSQGVLVTDTQYF.

The CDR3 loop is CASRRQIGGGYTF. The chain combines TRBV28 with TRBJ1-2; the TRBD1 assignment by TCRdb is unverifiable without DNA. This CDR3 is built from 13 residues. CDR1 is MDHEN and CDR2 is SYDVKM in the germline V gene.

The CDR3 sequence is CASSPERETNEKLFF. The chain links TRBV18 to TRBJ1-4. Germline CDR1 and CDR2: KGHSH and LQKENI. CDR3 length: 15 amino acids.

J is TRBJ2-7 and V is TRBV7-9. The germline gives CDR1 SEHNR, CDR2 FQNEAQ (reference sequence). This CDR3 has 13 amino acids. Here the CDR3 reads CASSLEWSYEQYF.

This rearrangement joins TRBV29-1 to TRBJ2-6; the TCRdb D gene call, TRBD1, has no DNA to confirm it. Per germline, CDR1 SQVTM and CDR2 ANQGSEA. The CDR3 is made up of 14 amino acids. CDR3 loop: CSVSTGDGANVLTF.

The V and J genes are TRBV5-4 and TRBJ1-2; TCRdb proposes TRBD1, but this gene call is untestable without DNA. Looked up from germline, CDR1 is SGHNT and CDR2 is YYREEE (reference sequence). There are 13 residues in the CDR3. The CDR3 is CASSLPGPHGYTF.

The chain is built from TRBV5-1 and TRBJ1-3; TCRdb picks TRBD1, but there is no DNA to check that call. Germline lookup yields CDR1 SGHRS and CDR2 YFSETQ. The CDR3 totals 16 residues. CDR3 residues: CASSLSPGQGRNTIYF.

The CDR3 loop reads CSAGTSGSNEQYF. This chain uses TRBV20-1 with TRBJ2-7; checking the TCRdb D call of TRBD2 is not possible without DNA. In germline, CDR1 is DFQATT, CDR2 SNEGSKA (reference sequence). The CDR3 loop spans 13 amino acids.

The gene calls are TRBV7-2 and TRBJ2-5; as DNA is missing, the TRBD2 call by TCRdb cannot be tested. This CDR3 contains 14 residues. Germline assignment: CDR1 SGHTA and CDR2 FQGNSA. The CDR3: CASRGSGSGETQYF.

CDR3 residues: CASSLGQPNSGNTIYF. The chain joins TRBV5-1 to TRBJ1-3; the TCRdb D gene call, TRBD1, has no DNA to confirm it. This CDR3 comprises 16 residues. Germline V gives CDR1 SGHRS, CDR2 YFSETQ.

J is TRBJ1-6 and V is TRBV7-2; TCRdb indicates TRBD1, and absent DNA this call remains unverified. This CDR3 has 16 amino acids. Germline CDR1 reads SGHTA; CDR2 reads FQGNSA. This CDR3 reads CASSLGGTVNNSPLHF.

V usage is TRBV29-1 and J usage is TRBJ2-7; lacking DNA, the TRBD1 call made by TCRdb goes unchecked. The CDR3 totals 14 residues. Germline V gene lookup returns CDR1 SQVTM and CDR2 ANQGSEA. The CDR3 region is CSVARDRNSYEQYF.

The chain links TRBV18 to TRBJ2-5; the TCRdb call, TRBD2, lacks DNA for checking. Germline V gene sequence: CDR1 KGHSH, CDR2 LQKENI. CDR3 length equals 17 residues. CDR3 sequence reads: CASSRAGTSGTEETQYF. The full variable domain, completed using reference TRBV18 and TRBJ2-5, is NAGVMQNPRHLVRRRGQEARLRCSPMKGHSHVYWYRQLPEEGLKFMVYLQKENIIDESGMPKERFSAEFPKEGPSILRIQQVVRGDSAAYFCASSRAGTSGTEETQYFGPGTRLLVL.